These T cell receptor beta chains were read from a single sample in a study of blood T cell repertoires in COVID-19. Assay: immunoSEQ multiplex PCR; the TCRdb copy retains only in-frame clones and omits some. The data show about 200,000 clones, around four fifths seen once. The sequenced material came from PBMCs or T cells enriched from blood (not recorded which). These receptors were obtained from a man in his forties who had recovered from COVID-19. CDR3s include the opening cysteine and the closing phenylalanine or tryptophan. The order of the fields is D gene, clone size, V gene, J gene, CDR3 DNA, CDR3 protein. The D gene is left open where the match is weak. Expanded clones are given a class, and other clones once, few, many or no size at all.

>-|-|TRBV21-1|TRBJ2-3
TGTGCCAGCAGCTCTGAGGAAGGGGAATGGACAGATACGCAGTATTTT
CASSSEEGEWTDTQYF
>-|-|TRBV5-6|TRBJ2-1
TGTGCCAGCAGCTTGGTAATGGGAGAAACGGTTGAGCAGTTCTTC
CASSLVMGETVEQFF
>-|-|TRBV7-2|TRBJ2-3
TGTGCCAGCAGCTTAGATAGGACGGGGATGGCAGATACGCAGTATTTT
CASSLDRTGMADTQYF
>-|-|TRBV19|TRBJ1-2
TGTGCCAGTCAGGGTGTTGGCAGGACGGGCTATGGCTACACCTTC
CASQGVGRTGYGYTF
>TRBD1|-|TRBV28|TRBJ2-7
TGTGCCAGCAGTTTAAGGTCCTGGACAGGGGGCCGGGAGCAGTACTTC
CASSLRSWTGGREQYF
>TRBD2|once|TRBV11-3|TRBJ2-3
TGTGCCAGCAGCTTAGGACTAGCGGGCTCATATACGCAGTATTTT
CASSLGLAGSYTQYF
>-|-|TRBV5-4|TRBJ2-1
TGTGCCAGCAGCCAGGCTATACAAGGGGTGCATGAGCAGTTCTTC
CASSQAIQGVHEQFF
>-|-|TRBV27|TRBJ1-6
TGTGCCAGCAGACTAAGGGGCGGCACGGCAGCCTTTCGACCCCTCCACTTT
CASRLRGGTAAFRPLHF
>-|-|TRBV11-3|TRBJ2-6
TGTGCCAGCAGCCCCCTTCCATTGGAGTCTGGGGCCAACGTCCTGACTTTC
CASSPLPLESGANVLTF
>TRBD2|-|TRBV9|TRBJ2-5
TGTGCCAGCAGCGCCGACCGGGGGGGAGAGACCCAGTACTTC
CASSADRGGETQYF
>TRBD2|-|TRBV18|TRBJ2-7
TGTGCCAGCTCCCTCGGAACTAGCGGGAGCAATGAGGGCTCCTACGAGCAGTACTTC
CASSLGTSGSNEGSYEQYF
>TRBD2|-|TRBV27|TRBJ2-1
TGTGCCAGCAGTTTCACTAGCGGTACCAATGAGCAGTTCTTC
CASSFTSGTNEQFF
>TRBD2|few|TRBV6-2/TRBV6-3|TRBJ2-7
TGTGCCAGCAGTTACTCGCGGGGACTAGCGGGAGAATTAGGCGCGGAGCAGTACTTC
CASSYSRGLAGELGAEQYF
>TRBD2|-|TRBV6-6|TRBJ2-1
TGTGCCAGCAGTCGAACCGCGACTAGCGGGAGACTTGAGCAGTTCTTC
CASSRTATSGRLEQFF
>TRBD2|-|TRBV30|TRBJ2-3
TGTGCCTGGGATCCTGACGGGGGGGGACACCATACGCAGTATTTT
CAWDPDGGGHHTQYF
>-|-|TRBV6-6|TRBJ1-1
TGTGCCAGCAGTTACTCCTTCACAGGGGAAGCTTTCTTT
CASSYSFTGEAFF
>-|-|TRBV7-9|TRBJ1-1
TGTGCCAGCAGCTTAGGATTCGATGGGCTTGAAGCTTTCTTT
CASSLGFDGLEAFF
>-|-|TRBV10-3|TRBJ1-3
TGTGCCATCAGTGAGACATCGGGAAACACCATATATTTT
CAISETSGNTIYF
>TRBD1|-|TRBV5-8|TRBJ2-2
TGTGCCAGCAGCCTTGGGACAGGGGACACCGGGGAGCTGTTTTTT
CASSLGTGDTGELFF
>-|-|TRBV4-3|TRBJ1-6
TGCGCCAGCAGCCAAGTTCTTAATTCACCCCTCCACTTT
CASSQVLNSPLHF
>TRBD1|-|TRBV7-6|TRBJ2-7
TGTGCCAGCAGCTTAGCGCAGTTCGTAGGACAGGGGGATTACGAGCAGTACTTC
CASSLAQFVGQGDYEQYF
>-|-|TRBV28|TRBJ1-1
TGTGCCAGCAGCCATGACAGGTGGGGCACTGAAGCTTTCTTT
CASSHDRWGTEAFF
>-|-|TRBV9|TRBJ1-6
TGTGCCAGCAGCGCATGGGCCGCTCTCGATCATAATTCACCCCTCCACTTT
CASSAWAALDHNSPLHF
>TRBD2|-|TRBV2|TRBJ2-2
TGTGCCAGCAGTGGAAGCGTCGGGAGGGCCGGGGAGCTGTTTTTT
CASSGSVGRAGELFF
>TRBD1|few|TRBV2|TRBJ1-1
TGTGCCAGCAGCGGACAGGGCTACACTGAAGCTTTCTTT
CASSGQGYTEAFF
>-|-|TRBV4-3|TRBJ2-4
TGCGCCAGCAGCCAAGTCGAGGGTACCAAAAACATTCAGTACTTC
CASSQVEGTKNIQYF
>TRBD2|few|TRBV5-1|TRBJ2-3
TGCGCCAGCAGCTTCACCTACCCGGGACTAGCGGGGCCCACAGATACGCAGTATTTT
CASSFTYPGLAGPTDTQYF
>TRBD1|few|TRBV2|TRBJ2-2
TGTGCCAGCAGCAGGGGGCGGGACACCGGGGAGCTGTTTTTT
CASSRGRDTGELFF
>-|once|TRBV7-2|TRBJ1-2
TGTGCCAGCAGCCAAACCGAGGGATGGGGAGGCTACACCTTC
CASSQTEGWGGYTF
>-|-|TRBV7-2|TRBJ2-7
TGTGCCAGCAGCCCCGGGACTTTCGGCCCGAGCGAGCAGTACTTC
CASSPGTFGPSEQYF
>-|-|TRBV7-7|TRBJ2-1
TGTGCTAGCAGCCTCGACAGGTTTTCCTACAATGAGCAGTTCTTC
CASSLDRFSYNEQFF
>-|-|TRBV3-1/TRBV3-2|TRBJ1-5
TGTGCCAGCACTTCTACAGGGAGAGTGTGGAATCAGCCCCAGCATTTT
CASTSTGRVWNQPQHF
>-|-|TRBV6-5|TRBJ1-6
TGTGCCAGCCATCTTACGCGTAATTCACCCCTCCACTTT
CASHLTRNSPLHF
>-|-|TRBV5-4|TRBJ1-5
TGTGCCAGCAGCTTGGTGAGAGGGGGGCATTTT
CASSLVRGGHF
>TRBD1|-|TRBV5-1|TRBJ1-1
TGCGCCAGCAGCTGGGACAGCCCCCGCACTGAAGCTTTCTTT
CASSWDSPRTEAFF
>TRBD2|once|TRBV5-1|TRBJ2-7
TGCGCCAGCAGCCCGGGACTAAGCTACGAGCAGTACTTC
CASSPGLSYEQYF
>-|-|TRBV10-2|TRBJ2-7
TGCGCCAGCACTCCTAGGACCCCGGGGGAGCAGTACTTC
CASTPRTPGEQYF
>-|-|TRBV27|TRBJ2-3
TGTGCCAGCAGGCGAGACACAGGGTTGGATACGCAGTATTTT
CASRRDTGLDTQYF